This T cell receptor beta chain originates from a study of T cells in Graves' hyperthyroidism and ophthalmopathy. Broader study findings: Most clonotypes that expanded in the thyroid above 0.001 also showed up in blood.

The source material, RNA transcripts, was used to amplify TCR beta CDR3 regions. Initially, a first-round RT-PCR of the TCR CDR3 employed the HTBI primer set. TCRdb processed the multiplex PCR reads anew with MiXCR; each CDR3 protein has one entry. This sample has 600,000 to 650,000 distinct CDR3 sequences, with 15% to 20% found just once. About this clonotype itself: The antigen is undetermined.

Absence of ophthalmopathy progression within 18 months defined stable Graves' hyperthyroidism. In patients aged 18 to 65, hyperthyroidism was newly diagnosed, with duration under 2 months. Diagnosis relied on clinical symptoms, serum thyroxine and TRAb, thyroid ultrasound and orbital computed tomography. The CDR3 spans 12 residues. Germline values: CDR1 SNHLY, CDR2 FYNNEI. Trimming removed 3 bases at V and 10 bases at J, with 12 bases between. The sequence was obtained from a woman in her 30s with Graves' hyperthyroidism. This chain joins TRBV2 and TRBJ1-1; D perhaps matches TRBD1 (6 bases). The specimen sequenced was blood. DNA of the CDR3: TGTGCCAGCAGTGACTGGGGGGGGCCAGCTTTCTTT. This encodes CASSDWGGPAFF.